This T cell receptor (beta chain) was identified in a study of T cell changes during pregnancy in multiple sclerosis. Only in-frame clones appear in the TCRdb table, and some are missing; sequencing was by immunoSEQ multiplex PCR. The sample lists roughly 59,000 clones, around 93% occurring once. Trimming took 0 bases from V and 6 from J; bases not matched to a gene: 6. The CDR3 length is 17 residues. Per the germline V gene, CDR1 is KGHSH and CDR2 is LQKENI. The clonotype comes from a female donor with multiple sclerosis, enrolled in a pregnancy study. Sequencing used CD4+ T cells from peripheral blood mononuclear cells, obtained before pregnancy. The chain recombines TRBV18 with TRBJ2-1; 12 bases match TRBD2. The CDR3 protein is CASSPPASGRVGNEQFF. In nucleotides, the CDR3 is TGTGCCAGCTCACCACCAGCTAGCGGGAGGGTTGGCAATGAGCAGTTCTTC.